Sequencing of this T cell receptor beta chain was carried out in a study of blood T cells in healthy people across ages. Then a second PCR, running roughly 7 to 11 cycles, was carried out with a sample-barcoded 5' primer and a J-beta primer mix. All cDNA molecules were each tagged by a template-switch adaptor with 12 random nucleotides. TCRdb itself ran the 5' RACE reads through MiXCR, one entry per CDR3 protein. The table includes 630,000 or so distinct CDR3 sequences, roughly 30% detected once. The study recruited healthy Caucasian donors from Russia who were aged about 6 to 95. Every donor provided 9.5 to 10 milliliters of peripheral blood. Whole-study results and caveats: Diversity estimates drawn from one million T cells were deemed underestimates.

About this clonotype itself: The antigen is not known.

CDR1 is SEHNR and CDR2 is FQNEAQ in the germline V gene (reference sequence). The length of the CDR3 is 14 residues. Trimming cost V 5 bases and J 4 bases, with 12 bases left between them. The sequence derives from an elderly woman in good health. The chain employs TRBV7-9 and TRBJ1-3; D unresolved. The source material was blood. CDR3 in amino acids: CASSRLPDGNTIYF. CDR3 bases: TGTGCCAGCAGCCGACTCCCGGACGGAAACACCATATATTTT.